This T cell receptor (beta chain) derives from a study of early T cells in non-severe SARS-CoV-2 infection. About the study: With bulk RNA from unsorted whole blood as input, sequencing yielded unpaired chains.

The V and J ends lost 8 bases and 0 bases respectively, with 7 bases between them. The CDR3 contains 13 residues. From germline, CDR1 is SNHLY and CDR2 FYNNEI. This clonotype has ten or more counts. Individually, cDNA molecules had unique molecular identifiers attached to them. TCRdb re-derived calls from the 5' RACE reads in MiXCR, one entry per CDR3 protein. This sample has over 80,000 distinct CDR3 sequences, with 11% to 15% found just once. The rearrangement uses TRBV2 and TRBJ2-2; a weak D match, TRBD1 (6 bases). Material for sequencing was whole blood. This TCR was sampled from an adult who was a healthcare worker with PCR-confirmed SARS-CoV-2 infection or an uninfected control (not recorded which). The CDR3 DNA reads TGTGCCAGCGGGACATCGAACACCGGGGAGCTGTTTTTT. This encodes CASGTSNTGELFF.